This T cell receptor (beta chain) originates from a study of cytomegalovirus exposure and HLA in healthy donors. Overall study findings and caveats: The number of N-insertions in an Asian-associated ancestry cluster was reportedly below the 666-donor mean in a later analysis.

A note on this clone: No antigen is known for it.

The PCR had 60 Vbeta and 13 Jbeta primers. Method: immunoSEQ multiplex PCR; TCRdb's copy keeps in-frame clones and lacks some. The sample yields 130,000 or so clones, around 80% seen once. Germline-derived CDR1 and CDR2 are ENHRY and SYGVKD. This CDR3 spans 14 amino acids. Trimming left V 8 bases short and J 4 bases short, with 15 bases between. The TCR was taken from a female donor in good health and CMV-seropositive. The sample taken for sequencing was PBMCs. The genes are TRBV10-3 and TRBJ1-3, with no clear D. The CDR3 nucleotides read TGTGCCATCGAATTGAGGAAGGAGGGAAACACCATATATTTT. Amino acid sequence: CAIELRKEGNTIYF.